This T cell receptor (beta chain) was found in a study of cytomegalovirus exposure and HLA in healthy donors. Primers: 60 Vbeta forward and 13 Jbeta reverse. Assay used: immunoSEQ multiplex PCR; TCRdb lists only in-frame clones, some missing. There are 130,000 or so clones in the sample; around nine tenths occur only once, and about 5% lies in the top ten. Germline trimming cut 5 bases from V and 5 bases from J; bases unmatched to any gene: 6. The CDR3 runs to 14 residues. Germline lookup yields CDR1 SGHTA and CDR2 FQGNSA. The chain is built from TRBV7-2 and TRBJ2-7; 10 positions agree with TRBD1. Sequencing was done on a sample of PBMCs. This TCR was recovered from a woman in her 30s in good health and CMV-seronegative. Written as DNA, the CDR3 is TGTGCCAGCAGCCTGGGACAGGGGAGGAACGAGCAGTACTTC. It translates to CASSLGQGRNEQYF.